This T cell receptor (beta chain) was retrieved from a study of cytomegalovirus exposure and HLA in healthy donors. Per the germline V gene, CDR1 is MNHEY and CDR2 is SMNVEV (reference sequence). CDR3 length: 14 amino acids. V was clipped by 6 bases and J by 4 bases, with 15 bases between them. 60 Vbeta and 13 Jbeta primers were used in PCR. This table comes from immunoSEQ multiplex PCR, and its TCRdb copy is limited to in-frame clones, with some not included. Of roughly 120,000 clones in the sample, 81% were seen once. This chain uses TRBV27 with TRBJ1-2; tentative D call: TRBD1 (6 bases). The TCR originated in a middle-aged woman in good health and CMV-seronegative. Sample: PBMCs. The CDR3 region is CASRSNGQFYGYTF. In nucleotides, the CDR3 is TGTGCCAGCAGATCGAATGGACAGTTCTATGGCTACACCTTC.